These T cell receptor beta chains were read from a single sample in a study of blood T cell repertoires in COVID-19. Data came from immunoSEQ multiplex PCR; TCRdb stores just in-frame clones and leaves some out. The sample includes around 140,000 clones, 75% to 80% seen only once; the top ten take approximately 9%. The material sequenced was peripheral blood. The receptor set was obtained from a woman in her fifties or sixties with active or convalescent COVID-19. Both conserved end residues are part of each CDR3. Each record gives: J gene, V gene, clone size, D gene, CDR3 DNA, CDR3 protein. D genes are given only for firm matches. Part of the rows lack a size; the others show once, few, many or a class for expanded clones.

TRBJ1-5	TRBV19	NA	NA	TGTGCCAGTAGTTTCCGGGGGAGCAATCAGCCCCAGCATTTT	CASSFRGSNQPQHF
TRBJ2-1	TRBV7-6	NA	NA	TGTGCCAGCAGCTTAGCGGGCGACAATGAGCAGTTCTTC	CASSLAGDNEQFF
TRBJ2-7	TRBV29-1	NA	TRBD1	TGCAGCGTTCTGATAGACAGGGGCTACGAGCAGTACTTC	CSVLIDRGYEQYF
TRBJ1-5	TRBV10-3	NA	NA	TGTGCCATCAGTGAGAGGGGTGGAAATAGCAATCAGCCCCAGCATTTT	CAISERGGNSNQPQHF
TRBJ1-5	TRBV5-1	NA	NA	TGCGCCAGCAGCTTGGATGGGAGTGGCAATCAGCCCCAGCATTTT	CASSLDGSGNQPQHF
TRBJ2-5	TRBV5-5	NA	NA	TGTGCCAGCAGCCCTCGGGTCGTGAGAGAGACCCAGTACTTC	CASSPRVVRETQYF
TRBJ1-2	TRBV5-5	NA	NA	TGTGCCAGCAGCTCGGGGAATACAGGGTCGGTAGGCGGCTACACCTTC	CASSSGNTGSVGGYTF
TRBJ1-1	TRBV6-5	few	TRBD1	TGTGCCAGCAGTCGCGCCGGGACAGGGGATACTGAAGCTTTCTTT	CASSRAGTGDTEAFF
TRBJ1-2	TRBV28	NA	NA	TGTGCCAGCACCTCAGCCGGGCAGGGGAACTATGGCTACACCTTC	CASTSAGQGNYGYTF
TRBJ2-6	TRBV27	few	NA	TGTGCCAGCGGGGGGTCTGGGGCCAACGTCCTGACTTTC	CASGGSGANVLTF
TRBJ2-1	TRBV30	NA	NA	TGTGCCTGGCGCCGGGACTGGGGCGGGGATGAGCAGTTCTTC	CAWRRDWGGDEQFF
TRBJ1-2	TRBV7-2	NA	NA	TGTGCCAGCAGCTTAGACAGGGCTAACTATGGCTACACCTTC	CASSLDRANYGYTF
TRBJ2-7	TRBV5-1	NA	TRBD2	TGCGCCAGCAGCTTGGCGCTAGCGGGAGCAGGGGAGCAGTACTTC	CASSLALAGAGEQYF
TRBJ2-3	TRBV19	once	NA	TGTGCCAGTAGTTTCGACTCTAGCACAGATACGCAGTATTTT	CASSFDSSTDTQYF
TRBJ1-2	TRBV18	NA	TRBD1	TGTGCCAGCTCACCACCCTCCCGGGACAGTACGTATGGCTACACCTTC	CASSPPSRDSTYGYTF
TRBJ1-2	TRBV25-1	NA	TRBD1	TGTGCCAGCAGTGAGATGACAGGGCCGGGAGGCTACACCTTC	CASSEMTGPGGYTF
TRBJ2-3	TRBV5-1	NA	NA	TGCGCCAGCAGCTTGGTTGGAGATAGCACAGATACGCAGTATTTT	CASSLVGDSTDTQYF
TRBJ1-4	TRBV4-1	NA	NA	TGCGCCAGCAGCCAAGATCATCAGGTGCCGGGGGAGCTTGAAAAACTGTTTTTT	CASSQDHQVPGELEKLFF
TRBJ1-4	TRBV11-2	NA	TRBD1	TGTGCCAGCAGCTTGACGGGGACAGGGGAAGGGCATGAAAAACTGTTTTTT	CASSLTGTGEGHEKLFF
TRBJ1-2	TRBV7-6	NA	TRBD1	TGTGCCGGGTGTCCCGGGACAGTTAGCGGTAACTATGGCTACACCTTC	CAGCPGTVSGNYGYTF
TRBJ2-7	TRBV19	NA	NA	TGTGCCAGTTCGGGACACCCGTCCTACGAGCAGTACTTC	CASSGHPSYEQYF
TRBJ1-4	TRBV27	few	NA	TGTGCCAGCAGTTTATCTGCGCAGGGTCGGGAAAAACTGTTTTTT	CASSLSAQGREKLFF
TRBJ2-7	TRBV29-1	NA	NA	TGCAGCGTTTCCCCTGACAGACTCAACTACGAGCAGTACTTC	CSVSPDRLNYEQYF
TRBJ1-5	TRBV6-1	NA	TRBD1	TGTGCCAGCAGTGAAGCGCCAGGGGGCCGCAATCAGCCCCAGCATTTT	CASSEAPGGRNQPQHF
TRBJ1-2	TRBV20-1	NA	NA	TGCAGTGCTAGTAGGGGCAGACAAAAGGGCTACACCTTC	CSASRGRQKGYTF
TRBJ1-2	TRBV18	NA	NA	TGTGCCAGCTCTTCAGACGGAGACTATGGCTACACCTTC	CASSSDGDYGYTF
TRBJ1-2	TRBV30	NA	NA	TGTGCCTGGAGTGTAAACAGCTACTATGGCTACACCTTC	CAWSVNSYYGYTF
TRBJ1-1	TRBV27	NA	NA	TGTGCCAGCAGTTTCCAGGCCGGGATTGCCACTGAAGCTTTCTTT	CASSFQAGIATEAFF